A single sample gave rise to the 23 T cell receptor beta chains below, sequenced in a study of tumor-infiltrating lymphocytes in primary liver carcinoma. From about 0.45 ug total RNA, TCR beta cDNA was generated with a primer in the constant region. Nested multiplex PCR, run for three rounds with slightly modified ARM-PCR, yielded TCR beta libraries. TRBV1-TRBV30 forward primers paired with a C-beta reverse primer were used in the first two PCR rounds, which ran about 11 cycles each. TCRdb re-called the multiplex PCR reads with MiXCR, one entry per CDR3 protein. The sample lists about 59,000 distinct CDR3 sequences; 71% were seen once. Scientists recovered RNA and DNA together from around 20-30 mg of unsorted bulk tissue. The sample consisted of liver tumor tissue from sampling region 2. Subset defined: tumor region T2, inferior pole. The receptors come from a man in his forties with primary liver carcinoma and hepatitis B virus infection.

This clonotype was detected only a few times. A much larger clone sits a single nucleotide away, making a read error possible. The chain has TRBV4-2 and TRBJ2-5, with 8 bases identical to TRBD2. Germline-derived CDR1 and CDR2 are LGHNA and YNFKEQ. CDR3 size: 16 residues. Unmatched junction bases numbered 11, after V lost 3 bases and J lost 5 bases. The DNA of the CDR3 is TGTGCCAGCAGCCAGGGACTAGTGGGGACCCACGAGACCCAGTACTTC. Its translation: CASSQGLVGTHETQYF.

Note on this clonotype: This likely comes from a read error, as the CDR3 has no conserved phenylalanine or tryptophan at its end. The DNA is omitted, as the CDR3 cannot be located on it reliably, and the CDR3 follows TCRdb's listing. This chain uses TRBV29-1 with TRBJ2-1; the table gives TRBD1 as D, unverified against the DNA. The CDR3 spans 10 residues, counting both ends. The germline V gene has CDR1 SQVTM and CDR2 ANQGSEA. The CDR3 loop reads CSVLDSEHFL.

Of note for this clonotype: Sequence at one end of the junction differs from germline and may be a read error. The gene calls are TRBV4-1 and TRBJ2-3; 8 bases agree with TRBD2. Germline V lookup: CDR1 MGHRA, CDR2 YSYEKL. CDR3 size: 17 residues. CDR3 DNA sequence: TGCGCCAGCAACCAAGGTATCCACCGGGAGGGCCTAGATACGCAGTATTTT. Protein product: CASNQGIHREGLDTQYF.

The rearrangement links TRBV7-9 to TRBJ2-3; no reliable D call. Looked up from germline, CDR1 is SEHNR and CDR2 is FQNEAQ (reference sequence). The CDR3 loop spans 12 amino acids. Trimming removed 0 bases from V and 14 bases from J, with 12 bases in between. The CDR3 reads CASSLAYPRLYF. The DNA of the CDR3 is TGTGCCAGCAGCTTAGCCTACCCACGGTTGTATTTT.

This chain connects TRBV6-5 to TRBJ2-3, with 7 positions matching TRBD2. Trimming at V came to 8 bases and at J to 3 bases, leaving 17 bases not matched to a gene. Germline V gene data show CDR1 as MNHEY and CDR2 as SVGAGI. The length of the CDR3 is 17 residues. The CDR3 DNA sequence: TGTGCCAGCCATGAGCAGGACGGGAGGAGGGAGACAGATACGCAGTATTTT. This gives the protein CASHEQDGRRETDTQYF.

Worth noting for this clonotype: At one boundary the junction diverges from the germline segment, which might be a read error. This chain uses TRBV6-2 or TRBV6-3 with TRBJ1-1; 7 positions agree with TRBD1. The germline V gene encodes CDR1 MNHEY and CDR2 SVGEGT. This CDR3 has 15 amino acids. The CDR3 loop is CASSYSMTGCTEPFF. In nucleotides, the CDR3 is TGTGCCAGCAGTTACTCGATGACAGGGTGCACTGAACCTTTCTTT.

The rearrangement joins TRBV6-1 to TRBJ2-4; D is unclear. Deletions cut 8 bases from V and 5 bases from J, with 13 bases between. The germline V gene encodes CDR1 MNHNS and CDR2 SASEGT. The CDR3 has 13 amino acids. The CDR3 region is CASLGPPENIQYF. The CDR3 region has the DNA TGTGCCAGCCTCGGCCCCCCGGAAAACATTCAGTACTTC.

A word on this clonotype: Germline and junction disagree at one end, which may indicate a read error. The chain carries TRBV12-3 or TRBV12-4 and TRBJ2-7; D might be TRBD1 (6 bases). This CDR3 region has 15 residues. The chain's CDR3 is CASQLRDTSTYEQYF. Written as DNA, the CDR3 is TGTGCCAGCCAACTAAGGGACACAAGTACCTACGAGCAGTATTTC.

CDR3 nucleotides: TGTGCCAGCAGTTTAAGGACAGGGCAGTACGAGCAGTACTTC. Protein product: CASSLRTGQYEQYF. The V and J genes are TRBV6-2 or TRBV6-3 and TRBJ2-7, with TRBD1 identical over 8 bases. Germline V gives CDR1 MNHEY, CDR2 SVGEGT. Trimming at V came to 4 bases and at J to 4 bases, leaving 6 bases not matched to a gene. The CDR3 spans 14 residues.

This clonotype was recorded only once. This CDR3 reads CASSLSKGLGNTEAFF. CDR3 coding DNA: TGTGCCAGCAGTTTATCAAAGGGGCTGGGGAACACTGAAGCTTTCTTT. This chain joins TRBV28 and TRBJ1-1; weak D call: TRBD1 (5 bases). From germline, CDR1 is MDHEN and CDR2 SYDVKM. Trimming removed 1 base from V and 1 base from J, with 13 bases in between. CDR3 size: 16 residues.

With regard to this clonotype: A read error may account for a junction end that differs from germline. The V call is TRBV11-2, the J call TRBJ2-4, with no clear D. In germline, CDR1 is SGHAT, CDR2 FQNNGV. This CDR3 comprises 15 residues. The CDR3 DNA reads TGTGCCAGCACCGCTTCGGCGGTAGCCAAAAACATTCAGTATTTC. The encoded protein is CASTASAVAKNIQYF.

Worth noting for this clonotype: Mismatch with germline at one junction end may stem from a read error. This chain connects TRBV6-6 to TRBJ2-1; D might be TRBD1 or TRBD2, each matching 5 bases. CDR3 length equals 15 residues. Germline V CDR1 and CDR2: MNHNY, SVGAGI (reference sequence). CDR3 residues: CAISHGTYTLDEQLF. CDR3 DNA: TGTGCCATCAGTCATGGGACCTATACCTTAGATGAGCAGTTATTC.

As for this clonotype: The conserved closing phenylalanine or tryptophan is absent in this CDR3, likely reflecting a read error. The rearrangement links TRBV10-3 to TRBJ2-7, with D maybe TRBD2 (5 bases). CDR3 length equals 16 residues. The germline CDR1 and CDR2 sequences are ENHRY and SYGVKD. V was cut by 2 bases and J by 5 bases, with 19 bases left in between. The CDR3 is CAISERPADRRNEQYI. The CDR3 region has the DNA TGTGCCATCAGTGAGAGGCCAGCGGACCGTCGGAACGAGCAGTACATC.

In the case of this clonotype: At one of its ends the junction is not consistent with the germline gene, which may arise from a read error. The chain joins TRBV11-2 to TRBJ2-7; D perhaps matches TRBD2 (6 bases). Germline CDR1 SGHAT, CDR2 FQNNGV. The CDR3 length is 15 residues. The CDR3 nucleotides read TGTGCCAGCAGCTCTCGGCAGGTGGCTCGCGGGGAGCAGTGCTTC. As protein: CASSSRQVARGEQCF.

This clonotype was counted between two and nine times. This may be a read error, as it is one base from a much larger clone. The CDR3, as DNA: TGTGTCAGCAGTTCCGGCCCTTACAATGAGCAGTTCTTC. Amino acids: CVSSSGPYNEQFF. The V gene is TRBV6-5, the J gene TRBJ2-1, with unresolved D. Looked up from germline, CDR1 is MNHEY and CDR2 is SVGAGI. This CDR3 is 13 amino acids long.

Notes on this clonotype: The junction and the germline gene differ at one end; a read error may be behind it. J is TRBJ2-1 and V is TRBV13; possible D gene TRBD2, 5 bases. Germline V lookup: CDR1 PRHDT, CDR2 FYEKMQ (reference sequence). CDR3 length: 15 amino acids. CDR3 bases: TGTGCCAGCATCTTAGTGGGAGTGCCGTCTAATGAGCAGTTCTTC. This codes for CASILVGVPSNEQFF.

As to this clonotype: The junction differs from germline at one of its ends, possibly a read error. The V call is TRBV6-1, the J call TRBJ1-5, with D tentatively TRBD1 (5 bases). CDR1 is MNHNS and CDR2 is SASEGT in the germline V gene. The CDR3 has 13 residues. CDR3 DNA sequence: TGTGCCAGCAGTGAAGGGGGCAAACAGCCCCACCATTTT. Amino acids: CASSEGGKQPHHF.

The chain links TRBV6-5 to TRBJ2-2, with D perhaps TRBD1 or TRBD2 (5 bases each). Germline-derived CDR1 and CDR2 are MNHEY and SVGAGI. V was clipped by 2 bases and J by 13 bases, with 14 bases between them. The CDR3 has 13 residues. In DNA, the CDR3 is TGTGCCAGCAGTTACCAGGACACCGGGATGCTGTTTTTT. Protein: CASSYQDTGMLFF.

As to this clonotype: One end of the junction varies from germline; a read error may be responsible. The CDR3 region has the DNA TGTGCCAGCAGGAGCTTACAGGAGGTGGGGCACTTC. Translating gives CASRSLQEVGHF. The chain links TRBV28 to TRBJ2-4; D may be TRBD1 or TRBD2 (5 bases each). Germline assignment: CDR1 MDHEN and CDR2 SYDVKM. The length of the CDR3 is 12 residues.

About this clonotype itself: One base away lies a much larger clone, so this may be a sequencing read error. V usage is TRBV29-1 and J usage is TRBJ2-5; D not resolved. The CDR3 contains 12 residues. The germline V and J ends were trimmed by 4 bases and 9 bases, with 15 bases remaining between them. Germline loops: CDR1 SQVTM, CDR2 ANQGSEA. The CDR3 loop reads CSVVDSVESQYF. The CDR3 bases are TGCAGCGTTGTTGACTCCGTGGAATCCCAGTACTTC.

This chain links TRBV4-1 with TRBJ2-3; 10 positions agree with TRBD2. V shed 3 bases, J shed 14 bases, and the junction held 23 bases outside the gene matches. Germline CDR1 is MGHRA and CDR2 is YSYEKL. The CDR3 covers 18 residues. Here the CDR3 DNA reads TGCGCCAGCAGCCAGACCATTGCCCTAGCGGGAGTCACCTATACACGGTATTTT. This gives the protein CASSQTIALAGVTYTRYF.

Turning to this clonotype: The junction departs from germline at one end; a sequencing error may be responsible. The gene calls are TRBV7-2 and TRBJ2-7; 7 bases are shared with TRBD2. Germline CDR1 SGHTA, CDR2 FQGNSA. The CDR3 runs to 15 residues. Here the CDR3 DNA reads TGTGCCAACAGCTTAGTCATTATGAGGGGAGGGGAGCAGTACTTC. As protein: CANSLVIMRGGEQYF.

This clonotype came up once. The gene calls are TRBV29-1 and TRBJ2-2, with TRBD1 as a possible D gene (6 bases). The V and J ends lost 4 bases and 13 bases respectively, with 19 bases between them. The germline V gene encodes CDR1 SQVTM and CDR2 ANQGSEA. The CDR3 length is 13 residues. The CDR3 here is CSVGQANTRVLFF. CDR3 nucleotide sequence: TGCAGCGTTGGACAGGCGAACACCAGGGTGCTGTTTTTT.